This T cell receptor beta chain was sequenced for a study of blood T cell repertoires in COVID-19. Per the original methods: From reference gene primer amplification, estimates of nucleated cell counts were derived. Libraries were prepared by immunoSEQ multiplex PCR; TCRdb keeps only in-frame clonotypes and omits some of them. Clonal size and the V and J genes are those of that table, whereas D and trimming came from the DNA. The data contain 180,000 or so clones, 80% to 90% of them singletons. Per germline, CDR1 SGHDT and CDR2 YYEEEE. The CDR3 totals 17 residues. The germline V and J ends were trimmed by 6 bases and 6 bases, with 27 bases remaining between them.

Sample: peripheral blood. The rearrangement uses TRBV5-6 and TRBJ2-5, with D tentatively TRBD2 (6 bases). The sequence came from a man aged 55-75 years with acute or convalescent COVID-19. This chain's CDR3 is CASTAWEDLTLGKTQYF. CDR3 nucleotide sequence: TGTGCCAGCACCGCTTGGGAGGACTTAACTTTGGGGAAGACCCAGTACTTC.